Listed below are T cell receptor beta chains from one sample, sequenced in a study of T cell responses to AZD1222 COVID-19 vaccine. Generated by immunoSEQ multiplex PCR, the TCRdb table keeps only in-frame clones and is missing some. This sample has some 88,000 clones, with 92% found just once. Source: peripheral blood, taken on day 0 of AZD1222 vaccination. The receptors come from an adult in good health. Each CDR3 is given with its conserved first and last residue. A D gene is named only where the DNA matches it firmly. Size is stated for part of the rows, as once, few or many counts, or as a class when the clone is expanded.

J gene: TRBJ2-2
V gene: TRBV5-4
D gene: TRBD1
clone size: once
CDR3 protein: CASSFGDRGPGELFF
CDR3 DNA: TGTGCCAGCAGCTTTGGGGACAGGGGCCCCGGGGAGCTGTTTTTT

J gene: TRBJ1-2
V gene: TRBV10-1
D gene: -
clone size: once
CDR3 protein: CASSESGRNYGYTF
CDR3 DNA: TGCGCCAGCAGTGAGTCCGGTCGGAACTATGGCTACACCTTC

J gene: TRBJ2-7
V gene: TRBV28
D gene: -
clone size: once
CDR3 protein: CASSQAGHEQYF
CDR3 DNA: TGTGCCAGCAGTCAGGCCGGGCACGAGCAGTACTTC

J gene: TRBJ2-6
V gene: TRBV19
D gene: -
clone size: -
CDR3 protein: CACRDRYSGANVLTF
CDR3 DNA: TGTGCCTGTCGGGACCGCTACTCTGGGGCCAACGTCCTGACTTTC

J gene: TRBJ2-7
V gene: TRBV6-5
D gene: TRBD2
clone size: few
CDR3 protein: CASTREYGSYEQYF
CDR3 DNA: TGTGCCAGCACGCGGGAGTATGGGTCCTACGAGCAGTACTTC

J gene: TRBJ1-2
V gene: TRBV6-2/TRBV6-3
D gene: -
clone size: medium-sized
CDR3 protein: CASSPDRLNYGYTF
CDR3 DNA: TGTGCCAGCAGCCCTGACAGGTTAAACTATGGCTACACCTTC

J gene: TRBJ2-1
V gene: TRBV7-2
D gene: -
clone size: -
CDR3 protein: CASSLIGGDNEQFF
CDR3 DNA: TGTGCCAGCAGCTTAATAGGCGGAGACAATGAGCAGTTCTTC

J gene: TRBJ2-1
V gene: TRBV5-1
D gene: TRBD1
clone size: -
CDR3 protein: CASSRGQSSYNEQFF
CDR3 DNA: TGCGCCAGCAGCAGGGGACAGAGCTCCTACAATGAGCAGTTCTTC

J gene: TRBJ1-5
V gene: TRBV2
D gene: -
clone size: -
CDR3 protein: CASRGDGVNNQPQHF
CDR3 DNA: TGTGCCAGCAGGGGAGACGGGGTCAACAATCAGCCCCAGCATTTT

J gene: TRBJ1-1
V gene: TRBV24-1
D gene: TRBD1
clone size: -
CDR3 protein: CATSDSGTANTEAFF
CDR3 DNA: TGTGCCACCAGTGATTCCGGGACAGCGAACACTGAAGCTTTCTTT

J gene: TRBJ2-7
V gene: TRBV19
D gene: TRBD1
clone size: -
CDR3 protein: CASTRTGGYEQYF
CDR3 DNA: TGTGCCAGTACGCGGACAGGGGGATACGAGCAGTACTTC

J gene: TRBJ1-2
V gene: TRBV12-3/TRBV12-4
D gene: -
clone size: -
CDR3 protein: CASSPGTGWGYTF
CDR3 DNA: TGTGCCAGCAGTCCAGGGACCGGATGGGGCTACACCTTC

J gene: TRBJ2-1
V gene: TRBV7-8
D gene: -
clone size: -
CDR3 protein: CASSLVGVSYNEQFF
CDR3 DNA: TGTGCCAGCAGCTTAGTCGGGGTTTCCTACAATGAGCAGTTCTTC

J gene: TRBJ2-3
V gene: TRBV3-1/TRBV3-2
D gene: -
clone size: -
CDR3 protein: CASSPRLSEVEF
CDR3 DNA: TGTGCCAGCAGCCCGAGACTATCAGAAGTGGAATTT

J gene: TRBJ1-6
V gene: TRBV28
D gene: -
clone size: -
CDR3 protein: CASSRSGNSPLHF
CDR3 DNA: TGTGCCAGCAGTCGATCTGGAAATTCACCCCTCCACTTT